The clone carrying this T cell receptor (beta chain) occurred a few times. What it binds is unknown. The CDR3 is made up of 12 amino acids. The germline V gene encodes CDR1 MNHNY and CDR2 SVGAGI (reference sequence). V lost 2 bases to trimming and J lost 7 bases, with 5 bases between them. This entry is derived from a study of CD8 T cells in ankylosing spondylitis. TCRdb reanalysed the 5' RACE reads using MiXCR and keeps one entry per CDR3 protein. The sample consists of about 220,000 distinct CDR3 sequences, about 10% of them appearing once. Study-level findings and limits: Within matched ankylosing spondylitis synovial fluid, disease-linked clones were reportedly significantly enriched.

Sequenced sample: blood, either unsorted or a sorted T cell fraction (not recorded which). This chain connects TRBV6-6 to TRBJ2-2; D not certain. This clonotype was sampled from a male donor with ankylosing spondylitis or in good health (not recorded which). The CDR3 here is CASSYLNGELFF. CDR3 DNA: TGTGCCAGCAGTTACCTCAACGGGGAGCTGTTTTTT.